One sample yielded the 10 T cell receptor beta chains listed below, sequenced in a study of shared clonotypes between healthy human individuals. TCRdb's table, derived via immunoSEQ multiplex PCR, lists solely in-frame clones and lacks some. The table has fewer than 650,000 clones, about 79% seen once; the top ten hold roughly 13%. Sequencing was done on a sample of PBMCs. The origin of the receptors is a woman in her 40s in good health. Some clones in this sample may be carry-over from other donors' samples.

The chain uses TRBV28 and TRBJ1-2, with a weak D call TRBD1 (6 bases). This CDR3 spans 18 amino acids. Trimming shortened V by 2 bases and J by 7 bases, and 26 bases separated the two germline ends. Germline V lookup: CDR1 MDHEN, CDR2 SYDVKM. The DNA for the CDR3 is TGTGCCAGCAGTTTAAGGGGGACCCGGGGACCCCTAATCGGTGGCTACACCTTC. Residues: CASSLRGTRGPLIGGYTF.

The chain employs TRBV7-6 and TRBJ1-2, with 10 bases that match TRBD1. V was pared by 0 bases and J by 8 bases, with 9 bases of the junction left unmatched. Germline-derived CDR1 and CDR2 are SGHVS and FNYEAQ. The CDR3 has 16 amino acids. The CDR3 DNA reads TGTGCCAGCAGCTTAGCCCCTGGGACAGGGGCCGGCGGCTACACCTTC. Translated: CASSLAPGTGAGGYTF.

The chain carries TRBV18 and TRBJ2-1; D is unclear. The CDR3 spans 12 residues. The V end was cut by 6 bases, the J end by 4 bases, with 7 bases between. Per the germline V gene, CDR1 is KGHSH and CDR2 is LQKENI. The CDR3 coding sequence is TGTGCCAGCTCGGCCGGTTACAATGAGCAGTTCTTC. This codes for CASSAGYNEQFF.

As regards this clone: A far larger clone lies a single base away; this is likely a read error. In the same sample, other DNA sequences code for this CDR3. This rearrangement joins TRBV7-3 to TRBJ2-1; tentatively, D is TRBD2 (6 bases). Germline V gene sequence: CDR1 SGHTA, CDR2 FQGTGA. The CDR3 is 13 residues long. CDR3 residues: CASSLTGSNEQFF. CDR3 bases: TGCGCCAGCAGCTTAACCGGGAGCAATGAGCAGTTCTTC. Based on the CDR3 plus reference TRBV7-3 and TRBJ2-1, the full variable domain is GAGVSQTPSNKVTEKGKYVELRCDPISGHTALYWYRQSLGQGPEFLIYFQGTGAADDSGLPNDRFFAVRPEGSVSTLKIQRTERGDSAVYLCASSLTGSNEQFFGPGTRLTVL.

This chain joins TRBV7-2 and TRBJ1-2, with no clear D. V was shortened by 4 bases and J by 8 bases, with 14 bases between the two germline ends. Germline assignment: CDR1 SGHTA and CDR2 FQGNSA. This CDR3 contains 13 residues. CDR3: CASSSPSAYGYTF. The CDR3 DNA sequence: TGTGCCAGCAGCTCCCCTTCGGCGTACGGCTACACCTTC.

The V call is TRBV15, the J call TRBJ2-2, with 8 bases aligning to TRBD2. The CDR3 runs 15 residues. The J segment lost 0 bases and the V segment lost 9 bases, leaving 6 bases of the junction unmatched. Per the germline V gene, CDR1 is LNHNV and CDR2 is YYDKDF (reference sequence). CDR3 amino acids: CATTPGLANTGELFF. The CDR3 coding sequence is TGTGCCACAACACCGGGACTAGCGAACACCGGGGAGCTGTTTTTT.

This chain links TRBV29-1 with TRBJ2-5, with 8 bases matching TRBD2. Judging by the DNA end, TRBJ2-7 fits better; the J call may be wrong. Germline V gives CDR1 SQVTM, CDR2 ANQGSEA. CDR3 length: 13 amino acids. CDR3 loop: CSVVSGLVYEQYF. The CDR3 region has the DNA TGCAGCGTTGTTTCGGGACTAGTCTACGAGCAGTACTTC.

The chain combines TRBV5-6 with TRBJ2-1, with 9 bases that match TRBD2. The CDR3 spans 16 residues. With V trimmed by 3 bases and J by 5 bases, 9 bases remained unmatched. CDR1 SGHDT and CDR2 YYEEEE come from the germline V gene. The chain's CDR3 is CASSSTFSGRNNEQFF. DNA of the CDR3: TGTGCCAGCAGCTCCACCTTTAGCGGGAGAAACAATGAGCAGTTCTTC.

The CDR3 loop reads CAWSVPSGTGELFF. The CDR3 nucleotides read TGTGCCTGGAGTGTCCCCTCTGGGACCGGGGAGCTGTTTTTT. The chain combines TRBV30 with TRBJ2-2; D remains ambiguous. The V and J ends lost 0 bases and 5 bases respectively, with 10 bases between them. Germline V lookup: CDR1 GTSNPN, CDR2 SVGIG (reference sequence). This CDR3 region has 14 residues.

In this sample, this clone turned up once. This chain uses TRBV5-1 with TRBJ1-1; tentatively, D is TRBD1 (6 bases). The CDR3 extends over 13 amino acids. The germline V gene encodes CDR1 SGHRS and CDR2 YFSETQ. V lost 6 bases to trimming and J lost 8 bases, with 17 bases between them. The CDR3 nucleotides read TGCGCCAGCACCCAACAGGGAGGGTCCGAAGCTTTCTTT. It encodes CASTQQGGSEAFF. Full variable domain (missing parts from reference TRBV5-1 and TRBJ1-1): KAGVTQTPRYLIKTRGQQVTLSCSPISGHRSVSWYQQTPGQGLQFLFEYFSETQRNKGNFPGRFSGRQFSNSRSEMNVSTLELGDSALYLCASTQQGGSEAFFGQGTRLTVV.